This T cell receptor (beta chain) derives from a study of CD8+ T cells in alopecia areata. Extraction of RNA preceded its reverse transcription into cDNA, which served as the sequencing template. The table came from immunoSEQ multiplex PCR; TCRdb's copy has only in-frame clones and leaves some out. The data contain around 200,000 clones, roughly three fifths of them seen just once; the ten biggest clones take up over 0.55%. There are 16 residues in the CDR3. Trimming took off 5 bases at V and 3 bases at J, with 20 bases between the two ends. The germline V gene has CDR1 MNHEY and CDR2 SMNVEV (reference sequence). Regarding treatment: oral pan-JAK inhibitor, 5-10 mg twice daily. The investigators collected lesional scalp punch biopsies and peripheral blood from alopecia areata patients.

V and J are TRBV27 and TRBJ2-7; no firm D call. Source: CD4+ T cells sorted from blood, taken at week 4, from a patient treated with tofacitinib. The receptor comes from a human donor with alopecia areata. The CDR3 spells CASSPSPEVGLYEQYF. CDR3 in DNA: TGTGCCAGCAGTCCGTCCCCTGAGGTAGGGCTCTACGAGCAGTACTTC.